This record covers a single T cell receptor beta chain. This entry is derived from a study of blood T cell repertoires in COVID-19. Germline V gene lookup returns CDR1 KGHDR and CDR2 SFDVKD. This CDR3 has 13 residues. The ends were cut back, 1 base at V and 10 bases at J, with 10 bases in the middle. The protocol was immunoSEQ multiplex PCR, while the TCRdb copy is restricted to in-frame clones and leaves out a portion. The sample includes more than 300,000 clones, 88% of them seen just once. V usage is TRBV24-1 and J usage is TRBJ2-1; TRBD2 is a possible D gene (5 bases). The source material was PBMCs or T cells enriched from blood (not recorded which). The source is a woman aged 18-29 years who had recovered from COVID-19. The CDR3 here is CATSDLVSGEQFF. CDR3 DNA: TGTGCCACCAGTGATTTAGTTTCGGGAGAGCAGTTCTTC.